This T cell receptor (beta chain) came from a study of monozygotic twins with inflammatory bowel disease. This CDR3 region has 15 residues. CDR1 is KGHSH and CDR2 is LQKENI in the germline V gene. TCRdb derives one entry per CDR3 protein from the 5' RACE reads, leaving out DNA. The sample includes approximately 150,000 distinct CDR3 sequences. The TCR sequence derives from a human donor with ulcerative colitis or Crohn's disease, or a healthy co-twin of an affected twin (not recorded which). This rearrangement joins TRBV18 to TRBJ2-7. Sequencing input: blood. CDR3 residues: CASSPLGIINYEQYF.